This T cell receptor (beta chain) was sequenced for a study of early T cells in non-severe SARS-CoV-2 infection. General study findings and limits: There was a bias toward anti-spike CD8 responses in VDJdb matching, which missed private and CD4 specificities.

Many counts were recorded for this clonotype. Its matching antigen is unknown. Each single cDNA molecule received a unique molecular identifier. TCRdb recomputed calls from the 5' RACE reads with MiXCR, one row per CDR3 protein. The repertoire holds approximately 70,000 distinct CDR3 sequences, with about an eighth as singletons. Germline CDR1 SEHNR, CDR2 FQNEAQ (reference sequence). This CDR3 has 12 residues. The V and J ends lost 6 bases and 0 bases respectively, with 3 bases between them. The chain is built from TRBV7-9 and TRBJ1-3; D remains ambiguous. Sequenced material: whole blood. The sequence was obtained from an adult who was a healthcare worker with PCR-confirmed SARS-CoV-2 infection or an uninfected control (not recorded which). CDR3 sequence (DNA): TGTGCCAGCAGTCCCTCTGGAAACACCATATATTTT. Encoded protein: CASSPSGNTIYF.